The following is a TCR beta chain sequence with its context. The source of the sample is a study of cytomegalovirus exposure and HLA in healthy donors. V was cut by 8 bases and J by 1 base, with 15 bases left in between. The CDR3 covers 15 residues. Germline V lookup: CDR1 SNHLY, CDR2 FYNNEI. 60 Vbeta and 13 Jbeta primers were used in PCR. The assay was immunoSEQ multiplex PCR, and TCRdb's table has in-frame clones only and misses some. The sample has about 200,000 clones; around 77% are singletons. The clonotype was recovered from a woman aged 25-40 years in good health and CMV-seronegative. Source material: PBMCs. This chain connects TRBV2 to TRBJ1-5; D call uncertain. The CDR3 DNA reads TGTGCCAGCCGTCGATCTCCAGGAAGCAATCAGCCCCAGCATTTT. Translating gives CASRRSPGSNQPQHF.